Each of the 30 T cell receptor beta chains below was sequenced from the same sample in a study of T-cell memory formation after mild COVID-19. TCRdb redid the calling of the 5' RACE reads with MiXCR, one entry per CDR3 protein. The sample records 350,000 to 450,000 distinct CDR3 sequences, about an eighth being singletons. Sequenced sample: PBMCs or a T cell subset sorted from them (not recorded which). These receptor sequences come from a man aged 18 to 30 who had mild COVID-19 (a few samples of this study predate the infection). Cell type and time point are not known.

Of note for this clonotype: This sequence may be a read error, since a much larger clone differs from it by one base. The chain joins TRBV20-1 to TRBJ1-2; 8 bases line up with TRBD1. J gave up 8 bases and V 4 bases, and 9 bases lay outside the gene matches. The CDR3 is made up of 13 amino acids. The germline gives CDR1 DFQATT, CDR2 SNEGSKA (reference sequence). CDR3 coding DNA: TGCAGTGCTACAACCGGGACAGGATCCGGCTACACCTTC. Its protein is CSATTGTGSGYTF.

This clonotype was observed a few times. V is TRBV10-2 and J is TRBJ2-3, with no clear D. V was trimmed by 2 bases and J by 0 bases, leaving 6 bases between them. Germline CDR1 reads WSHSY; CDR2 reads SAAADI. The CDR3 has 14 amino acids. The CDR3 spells CASSEQSSTDTQYF. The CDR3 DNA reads TGCGCCAGCAGTGAGCAATCCAGCACAGATACGCAGTATTTT.

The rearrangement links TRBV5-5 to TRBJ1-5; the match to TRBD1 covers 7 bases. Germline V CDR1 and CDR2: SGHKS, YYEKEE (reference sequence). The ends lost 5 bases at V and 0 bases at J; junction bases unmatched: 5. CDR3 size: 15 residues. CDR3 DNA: TGTGCCAGCAGTTTGAACAGGGGTAGCAATCAGCCCCAGCATTTT. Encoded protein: CASSLNRGSNQPQHF.

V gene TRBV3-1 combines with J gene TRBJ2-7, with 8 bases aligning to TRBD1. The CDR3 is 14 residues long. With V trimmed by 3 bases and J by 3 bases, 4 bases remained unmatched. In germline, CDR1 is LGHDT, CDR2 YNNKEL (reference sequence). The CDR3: CASSQGTGGYEQYV. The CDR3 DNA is TGTGCCAGCAGCCAGGGTACAGGGGGCTACGAGCAGTACGTC.

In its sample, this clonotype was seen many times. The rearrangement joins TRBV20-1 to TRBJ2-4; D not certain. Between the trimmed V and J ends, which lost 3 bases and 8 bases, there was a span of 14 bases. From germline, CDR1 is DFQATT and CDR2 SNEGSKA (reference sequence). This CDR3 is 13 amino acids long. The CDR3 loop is CSASSEAAYIQYF. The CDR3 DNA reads TGCAGTGCTAGCTCAGAGGCCGCGTACATTCAGTACTTC.

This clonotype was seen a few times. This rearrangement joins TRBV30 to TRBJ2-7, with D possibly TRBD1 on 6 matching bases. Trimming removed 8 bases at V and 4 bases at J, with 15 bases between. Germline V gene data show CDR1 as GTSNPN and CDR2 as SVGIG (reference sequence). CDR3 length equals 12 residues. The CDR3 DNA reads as TGTGCCGGTAGGGACACCCTTTACGAGCAGTACTTC. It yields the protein CAGRDTLYEQYF.

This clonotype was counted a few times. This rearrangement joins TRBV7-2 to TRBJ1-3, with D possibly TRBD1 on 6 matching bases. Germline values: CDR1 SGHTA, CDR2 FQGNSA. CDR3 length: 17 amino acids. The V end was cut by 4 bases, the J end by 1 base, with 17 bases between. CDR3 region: CASSSPDRSRSGNTIYF. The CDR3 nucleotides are TGTGCCAGCAGCTCGCCAGACAGGTCACGTTCTGGAAACACCATATATTTT. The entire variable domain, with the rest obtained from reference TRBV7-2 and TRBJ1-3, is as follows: GAGVSQSPSNKVTEKGKDVELRCDPISGHTALYWYRQSLGQGLEFLIYFQGNSAPDKSGLPSDRFSAERTGGSVSTLTIQRTQQEDSAVYLCASSSPDRSRSGNTIYFGEGSWLTVV.

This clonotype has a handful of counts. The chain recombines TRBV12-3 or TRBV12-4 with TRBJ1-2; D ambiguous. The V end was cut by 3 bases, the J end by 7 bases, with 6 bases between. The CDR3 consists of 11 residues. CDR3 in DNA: TGTGCCAGCAGTTTTGTATTTGGCTACACCTTC. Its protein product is CASSFVFGYTF.

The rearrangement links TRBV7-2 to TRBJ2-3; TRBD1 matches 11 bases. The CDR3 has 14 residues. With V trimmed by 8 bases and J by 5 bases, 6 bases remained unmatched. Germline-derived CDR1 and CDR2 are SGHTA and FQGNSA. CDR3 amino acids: CASPGQGAQDTQYF. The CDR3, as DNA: TGTGCCAGCCCAGGACAGGGGGCACAAGATACGCAGTATTTT.

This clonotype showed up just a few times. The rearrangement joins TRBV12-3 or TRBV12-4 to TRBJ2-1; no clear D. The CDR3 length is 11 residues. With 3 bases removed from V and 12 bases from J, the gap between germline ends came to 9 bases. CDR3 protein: CASSFHSLQFF. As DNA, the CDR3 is TGTGCCAGCAGTTTTCACAGTTTGCAGTTCTTC.

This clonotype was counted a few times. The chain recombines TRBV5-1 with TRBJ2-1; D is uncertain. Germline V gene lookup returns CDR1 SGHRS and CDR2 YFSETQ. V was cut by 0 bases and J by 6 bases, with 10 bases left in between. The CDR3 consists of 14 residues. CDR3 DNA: TGCGCCAGCAGCTTGGCTCCGCGGAGCAATGAGCAGTTCTTC. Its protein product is CASSLAPRSNEQFF.

The CDR3 spells CASSPGQGIGNTIYF. CDR3 DNA sequence: TGCGCCAGCAGTCCGGGACAGGGGATCGGAAACACCATATATTTT. The V call is TRBV5-1, the J call TRBJ1-3; 10 nucleotides agree with TRBD1. The CDR3 sequence is 15 residues long. Germline CDR1 reads SGHRS; CDR2 reads YFSETQ. V shed 5 bases and J 4 bases; nucleotides not matched to a gene: 6. Based on the CDR3 plus reference TRBV5-1 and TRBJ1-3, the full variable domain is KAGVTQTPRYLIKTRGQQVTLSCSPISGHRSVSWYQQTPGQGLQFLFEYFSETQRNKGNFPGRFSGRQFSNSRSEMNVSTLELGDSALYLCASSPGQGIGNTIYFGEGSWLTVV.

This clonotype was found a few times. The CDR3 DNA follows: TGTGCCAGCAGCTGGTACCGAGGACCCGACTATGGCTACACCTTC. Its translation is CASSWYRGPDYGYTF. V and J are TRBV11-2 and TRBJ1-2; the D is unclear. Germline V gene lookup returns CDR1 SGHAT and CDR2 FQNNGV. The CDR3 extends over 15 amino acids. The germline V and J ends were trimmed by 4 bases and 3 bases, with 15 bases remaining between them.

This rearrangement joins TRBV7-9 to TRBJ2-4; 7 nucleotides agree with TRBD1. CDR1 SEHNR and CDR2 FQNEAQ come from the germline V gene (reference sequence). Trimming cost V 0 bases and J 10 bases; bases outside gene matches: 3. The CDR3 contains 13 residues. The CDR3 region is CASSLAGTEIQYF. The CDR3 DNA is TGTGCCAGCAGCTTAGCCGGGACAGAAATTCAGTACTTC.

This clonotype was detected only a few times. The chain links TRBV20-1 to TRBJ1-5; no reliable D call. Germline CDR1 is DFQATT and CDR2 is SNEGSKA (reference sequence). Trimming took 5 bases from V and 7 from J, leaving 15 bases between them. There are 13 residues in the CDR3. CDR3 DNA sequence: TGCAGTGCTTCCCGGACTATACGGCAGCCCCAGCATTTT. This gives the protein CSASRTIRQPQHF.

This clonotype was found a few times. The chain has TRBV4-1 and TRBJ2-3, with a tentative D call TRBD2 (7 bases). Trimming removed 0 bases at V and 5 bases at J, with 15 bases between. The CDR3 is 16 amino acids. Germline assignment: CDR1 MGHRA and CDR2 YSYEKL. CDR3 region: CASSQDRGGAVDTQYF. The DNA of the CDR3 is TGCGCCAGCAGCCAAGACCGTGGGGGGGCTGTAGATACGCAGTATTTT.

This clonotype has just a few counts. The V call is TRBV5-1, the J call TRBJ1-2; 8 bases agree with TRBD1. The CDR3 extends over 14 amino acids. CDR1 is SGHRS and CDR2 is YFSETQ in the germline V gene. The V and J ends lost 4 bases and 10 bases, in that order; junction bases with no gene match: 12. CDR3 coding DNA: TGCGCCAGCAGCCCCAGTCCCGGGACAGGTATCTACACCTTC. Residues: CASSPSPGTGIYTF.

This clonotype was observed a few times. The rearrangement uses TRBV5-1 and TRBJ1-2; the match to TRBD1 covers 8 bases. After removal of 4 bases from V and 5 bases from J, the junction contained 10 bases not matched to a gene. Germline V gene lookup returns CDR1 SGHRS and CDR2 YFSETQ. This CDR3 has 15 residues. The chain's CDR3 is CASSAGTGRGYGYTF. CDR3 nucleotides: TGCGCCAGCAGCGCCGGGACAGGCCGAGGGTATGGCTACACCTTC.

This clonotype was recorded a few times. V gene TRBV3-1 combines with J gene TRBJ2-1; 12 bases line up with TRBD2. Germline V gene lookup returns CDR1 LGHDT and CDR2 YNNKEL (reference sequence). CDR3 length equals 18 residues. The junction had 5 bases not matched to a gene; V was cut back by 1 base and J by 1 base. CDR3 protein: CASSQGPSGGVSYNEQFF. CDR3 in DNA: TGTGCCAGCAGCCAAGGCCCTAGCGGGGGGGTATCCTACAATGAGCAGTTCTTC.

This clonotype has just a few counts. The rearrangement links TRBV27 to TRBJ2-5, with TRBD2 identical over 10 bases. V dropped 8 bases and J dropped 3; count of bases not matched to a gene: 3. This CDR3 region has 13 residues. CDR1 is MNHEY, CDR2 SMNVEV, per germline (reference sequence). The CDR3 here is CASGLAEEETQYF. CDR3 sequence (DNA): TGTGCCAGCGGACTAGCGGAAGAAGAGACCCAGTACTTC.

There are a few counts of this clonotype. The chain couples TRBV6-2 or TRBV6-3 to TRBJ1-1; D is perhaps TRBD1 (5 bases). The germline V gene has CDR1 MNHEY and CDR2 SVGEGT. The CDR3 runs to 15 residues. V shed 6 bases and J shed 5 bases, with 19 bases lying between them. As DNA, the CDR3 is TGTGCCAGCAGCTGGGATACGACAGTTGCTACTGAAGCTTTCTTT. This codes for CASSWDTTVATEAFF.

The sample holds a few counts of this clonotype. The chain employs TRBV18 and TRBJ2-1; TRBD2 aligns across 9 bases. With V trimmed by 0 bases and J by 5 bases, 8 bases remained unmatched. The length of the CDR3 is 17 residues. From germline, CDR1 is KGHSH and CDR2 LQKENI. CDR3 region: CASSPPLAGVGHNEQFF. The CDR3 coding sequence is TGTGCCAGCTCACCACCATTAGCGGGGGTCGGCCACAATGAGCAGTTCTTC.

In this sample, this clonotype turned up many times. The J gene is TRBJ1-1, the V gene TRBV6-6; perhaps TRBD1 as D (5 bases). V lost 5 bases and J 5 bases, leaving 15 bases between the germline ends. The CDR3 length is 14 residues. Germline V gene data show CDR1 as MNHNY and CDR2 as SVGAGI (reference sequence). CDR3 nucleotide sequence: TGTGCCAGCAGTCAGGGAATCGGTGGGACTGAAGCTTTCTTT. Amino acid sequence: CASSQGIGGTEAFF.

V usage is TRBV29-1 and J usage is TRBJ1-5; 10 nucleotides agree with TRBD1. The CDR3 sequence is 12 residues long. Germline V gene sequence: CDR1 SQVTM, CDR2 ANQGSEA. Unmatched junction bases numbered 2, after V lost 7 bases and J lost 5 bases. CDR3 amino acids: CSAGTGDQPQHF. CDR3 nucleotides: TGCAGCGCCGGGACAGGGGATCAGCCCCAGCATTTT.

The CDR3 reads CASSPGHRRDTEAFF. The DNA of the CDR3 is TGTGCCAGCAGCCCAGGCCACCGGAGGGACACTGAAGCTTTCTTT. The chain has TRBV5-6 and TRBJ1-1, with D hard to call. Per the germline V gene, CDR1 is SGHDT and CDR2 is YYEEEE. The CDR3 totals 15 residues. V dropped 4 bases and J dropped 3 bases, with 16 bases sitting between them. The full variable domain, its missing parts supplied by reference TRBV5-6 and TRBJ1-1, is DAGVTQSPTHLIKTRGQQVTLRCSPKSGHDTVSWYQQALGQGPQFIFQYYEEEERQRGNFPDRFSGHQFPNYSSELNVNALLLGDSALYLCASSPGHRRDTEAFFGQGTRLTVV.

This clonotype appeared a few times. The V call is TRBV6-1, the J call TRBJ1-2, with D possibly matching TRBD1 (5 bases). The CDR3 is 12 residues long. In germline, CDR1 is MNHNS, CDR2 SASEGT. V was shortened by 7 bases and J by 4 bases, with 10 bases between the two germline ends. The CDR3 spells CASTTGGYGYTF. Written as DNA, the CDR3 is TGTGCCAGCACTACGGGGGGCTATGGCTACACCTTC.

CDR3 sequence: CASSLANPGQGSQETQYF. DNA for the CDR3: TGTGCCAGCAGCTTAGCAAATCCGGGACAGGGGAGCCAAGAGACCCAGTACTTC. The rearrangement uses TRBV7-2 and TRBJ2-5; 10 nucleotides align to TRBD1. Germline V lookup: CDR1 SGHTA, CDR2 FQGNSA. The CDR3 has 18 residues. With 0 bases clipped from V and 1 base from J, the junction kept 8 bases outside the gene matches. Full variable domain (outside the CDR3, taken from reference TRBV7-2 and TRBJ2-5): GAGVSQSPSNKVTEKGKDVELRCDPISGHTALYWYRQSLGQGLEFLIYFQGNSAPDKSGLPSDRFSAERTGGSVSTLTIQRTQQEDSAVYLCASSLANPGQGSQETQYFGPGTRLLVL.

CDR3 in amino acids: CASSSGWDEDTYEQYF. The CDR3 nucleotides are TGTGCCAGCAGCTCGGGATGGGATGAGGACACCTACGAGCAGTACTTC. This chain connects TRBV7-6 to TRBJ2-7, with D perhaps being TRBD1 or TRBD2 (5 bases each). This CDR3 region has 16 residues. Germline V gives CDR1 SGHVS, CDR2 FNYEAQ. Trimming removed 4 bases from V and 2 bases from J, with 18 bases in between.

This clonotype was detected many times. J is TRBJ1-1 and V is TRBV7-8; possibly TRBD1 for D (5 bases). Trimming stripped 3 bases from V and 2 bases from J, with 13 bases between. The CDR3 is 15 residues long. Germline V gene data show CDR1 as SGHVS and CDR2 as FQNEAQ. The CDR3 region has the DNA TGTGCCAGCAGCTTGGGGGAGAGTCGTAACACTGAAGCTTTCTTT. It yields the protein CASSLGESRNTEAFF.

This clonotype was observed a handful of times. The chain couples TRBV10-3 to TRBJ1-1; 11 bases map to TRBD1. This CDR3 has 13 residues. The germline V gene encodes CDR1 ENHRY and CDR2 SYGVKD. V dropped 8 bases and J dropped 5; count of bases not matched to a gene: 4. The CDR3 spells CAILRDRGTEAFF. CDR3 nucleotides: TGTGCCATCCTCCGGGACAGGGGGACTGAAGCTTTCTTT.